Shown below are 26 T cell receptor beta chains from a single sample sequenced in a study of beta chain features in type 1 diabetes. Antigens of these TCRs are unknown. As every portion of the isolated RNA was reverse transcribed, the sequencing read expressed TCRB transcripts. Data came from immunoSEQ multiplex PCR; TCRdb stores just in-frame clones and leaves some out. Of some 160,000 clones listed, approximately 8.7% are singletons. Study findings and constraints: Among patients with Type 1 diabetes, TCRB CDR3s were moderately but significantly shorter in every one of the four CD4+ subsets.

The sample was central memory CD4+ T cells from blood. Receptors were obtained from a woman in her thirties with type 1 diabetes.

This clone was counted only a few times. The gene calls are TRBV4-1 and TRBJ2-1, with D hard to call. Trimming took 1 base from V and 5 from J, leaving 12 bases between them. The CDR3 has 15 amino acids. CDR1 and CDR2 from the germline V gene are MGHRA and YSYEKL. This CDR3 reads CASSQVGSPDNEQFF. The DNA for the CDR3 is TGCGCCAGCAGCCAAGTCGGGTCGCCTGACAATGAGCAGTTCTTC.

This clone was counted only a few times. V and J are TRBV5-1 and TRBJ1-2, with 9 bases identical to TRBD1. Germline V gives CDR1 SGHRS, CDR2 YFSETQ. J gave up 2 bases and V 0 bases, and 2 bases lay outside the gene matches. This CDR3 region has 15 residues. The CDR3 is CASSLDGQGNYGYTF. The CDR3 nucleotides are TGCGCCAGCAGCTTGGACGGACAGGGGAACTATGGCTACACCTTC.

The chain recombines TRBV30 with TRBJ2-2, with D possibly TRBD1 on 5 matching bases. Germline CDR1 is GTSNPN and CDR2 is SVGIG (reference sequence). The CDR3 covers 13 residues. With 3 bases removed from V and 6 bases from J, the gap between germline ends came to 11 bases. The CDR3 region has the DNA TGTGCCTGGAGCGTTCAGGGTCCCGGGGAGCTGTTTTTT. Translated, it gives CAWSVQGPGELFF.

This clone has more than one count but fewer than ten. The rearrangement uses TRBV18 and TRBJ2-7; the D is unclear. Per germline, CDR1 KGHSH and CDR2 LQKENI. This CDR3 spans 13 amino acids. With 3 bases removed from V and 6 bases from J, the gap between germline ends came to 12 bases. The CDR3 sequence: CASSPGRIGEQYF. Here the CDR3 DNA reads TGTGCCAGCTCACCCGGTCGCATCGGCGAGCAGTACTTC.

This sequence joins TRBV5-1 and TRBJ2-5; 7 bases align to TRBD2. The junction had 19 bases not matched to a gene; V was cut back by 3 bases and J by 5 bases. CDR1 and CDR2 from the germline V gene are SGHRS and YFSETQ. The CDR3 runs 18 residues. CDR3 sequence (DNA): TGCGCCAGCAGCTCTGAAACCGTTCCGGGACTATGGAAGGAGACCCAGTACTTC. Translation: CASSSETVPGLWKETQYF. Supplemented by reference TRBV5-1 and TRBJ2-5, the full variable domain reads KAGVTQTPRYLIKTRGQQVTLSCSPISGHRSVSWYQQTPGQGLQFLFEYFSETQRNKGNFPGRFSGRQFSNSRSEMNVSTLELGDSALYLCASSSETVPGLWKETQYFGPGTRLLVL.

This clone was picked up a small number of times. The V gene is TRBV6-6, the J gene TRBJ1-1, with no clear D. Germline V gives CDR1 MNHNY, CDR2 SVGAGI (reference sequence). The CDR3 is made up of 15 amino acids. V dropped 8 bases and J dropped 0 bases, with 16 bases sitting between them. The CDR3 coding sequence is TGTGCCAGCCAACCTTGGAGGTACATGAACACTGAAGCTTTCTTT. Encoded protein: CASQPWRYMNTEAFF.

This clone was counted only a few times. Germline is not matched at one junction end, which may reflect a read error. The chain couples TRBV28 to TRBJ2-1; 9 nucleotides line up with TRBD2. The germline V gene encodes CDR1 MDHEN and CDR2 SYDVKM. CDR3 length equals 16 residues. The CDR3 nucleotides read TGTGCCAGCACTTTACCGGGACTAGCCCTACCGGGTGAGCAGTTCTTC. Amino acid sequence: CASTLPGLALPGEQFF. Full variable domain (missing parts from reference TRBV28 and TRBJ2-1): DVKVTQSSRYLVKRTGEKVFLECVQDMDHENMFWYRQDPGLGLRLIYFSYDVKMKEKGDIPEGYSVSREKKERFSLILESASTNQTSMYLCASTLPGLALPGEQFFGPGTRLTVL.

This clone was counted a few times. V gene TRBV20-1 combines with J gene TRBJ2-7; D is unresolved. The germline CDR1 and CDR2 sequences are DFQATT and SNEGSKA (reference sequence). This CDR3 comprises 10 residues. V lost 4 bases and J lost 7, with 8 bases in between. In DNA form, the CDR3 reads TGCAGTGCTACTCTTTTTGAGCAGTACTTC. Translation: CSATLFEQYF.

This rearrangement joins TRBV18 to TRBJ2-7; 7 nucleotides line up with TRBD1. The CDR3 loop spans 13 amino acids. Germline trimming cut 3 bases from V and 7 bases from J; bases unmatched to any gene: 6. CDR1 is KGHSH, CDR2 LQKENI, per germline. The CDR3 coding sequence is TGTGCCAGCTCACCGAGACAGGGAGTGGAGCAGTACTTC. Translated, it gives CASSPRQGVEQYF.

There are a few counts of this clone. The sample has other DNA sequences that encode this CDR3 too. V usage is TRBV7-9 and J usage is TRBJ2-1; 9 bases fit TRBD2. Trimming at V came to 5 bases and at J to 2 bases, leaving 7 bases not matched to a gene. CDR1 and CDR2 from the germline V gene are SEHNR and FQNEAQ (reference sequence). The CDR3 totals 16 residues. In DNA form, the CDR3 reads TGTGCCAGCAGCCTATCACTAGCGGGCACCTACAATGAGCAGTTCTTC. Residues: CASSLSLAGTYNEQFF.

This clone was seen only a few times. This chain links TRBV6-5 with TRBJ1-2, with D uncertain. Germline V gene data show CDR1 as MNHEY and CDR2 as SVGAGI. This CDR3 comprises 16 residues. V dropped 0 bases and J dropped 5 bases, with 16 bases sitting between them. The CDR3 nucleotides read TGTGCCAGCAGTTACTCGATCCTCTCGACGACTTATGGCTACACCTTC. It specifies CASSYSILSTTYGYTF.

V gene TRBV2 combines with J gene TRBJ1-1; no firm D call. The CDR3 loop spans 12 amino acids. Per the germline V gene, CDR1 is SNHLY and CDR2 is FYNNEI. V was trimmed by 6 bases and J by 4 bases, leaving 9 bases between them. CDR3 in amino acids: CASSKETTEAFF. CDR3 nucleotides: TGTGCCAGCAGCAAGGAGACCACTGAAGCTTTCTTT.

The genes are TRBV10-3 and TRBJ2-7; the D gene is possibly TRBD2 (6 bases). Germline-derived CDR1 and CDR2 are ENHRY and SYGVKD. The CDR3 extends over 14 amino acids. The V end lost 11 bases, the J end lost 1 base, and 18 bases lay between the germline ends. This CDR3 is CAERPGLPSYEQYF. The CDR3 DNA is TGTGCCGAGAGACCGGGACTGCCTTCCTACGAGCAGTACTTC.

The chain carries TRBV2 and TRBJ2-5; the match to TRBD2 covers 15 bases. CDR1 and CDR2 (germline): SNHLY, FYNNEI. The V gene end was trimmed by 7 bases and the J gene end by 4 bases; junction bases not matched to a gene: 4. CDR3 size: 15 residues. The CDR3 loop is CASTGTSGRPETQYF. Here the CDR3 DNA reads TGTGCCAGCACCGGGACTAGCGGGAGGCCAGAGACCCAGTACTTC. Complete variable domain (other parts from reference TRBV2 and TRBJ2-5): EPEVTQTPSHQVTQMGQEVILRCVPISNHLYFYWYRQILGQKVEFLVSFYNNEISEKSEIFDDQFSVERPDGSNFTLKIRSTKLEDSAMYFCASTGTSGRPETQYFGPGTRLLVL.

Concerning this clone: Other DNA variants within this sample encode the same CDR3. The chain is built from TRBV6-6 and TRBJ1-1; D gene uncertain. V was trimmed by 2 bases and J by 1 base, leaving 8 bases between them. CDR3 length equals 14 residues. Germline CDR1 is MNHNY and CDR2 is SVGAGI (reference sequence). CDR3 coding DNA: TGTGCCAGCAGTTACCCAACGGGGAACACTGAAGCTTTCTTT. It translates to CASSYPTGNTEAFF.

The rearrangement joins TRBV2 to TRBJ2-5, with TRBD1 as a possible D gene (5 bases). This CDR3 comprises 14 residues. With 9 bases removed from V and 1 base from J, the gap between germline ends came to 15 bases. CDR1 and CDR2 from the germline V gene are SNHLY and FYNNEI. Written as DNA, the CDR3 is TGTGCCAGTAATCGTGGGGCCCCCCAAGAGACCCAGTACTTC. Encoded protein: CASNRGAPQETQYF.

This clone occurred a few times. This chain joins TRBV29-1 and TRBJ2-1; D may be TRBD2 (6 bases). Trimming cost V 4 bases and J 3 bases, with 13 bases left between them. The CDR3 is 14 residues long. Germline assignment: CDR1 SQVTM and CDR2 ANQGSEA. The CDR3 reads CSVVEGRNYNEQFF. DNA for the CDR3: TGCAGCGTTGTAGAGGGGAGGAACTACAATGAGCAGTTCTTC.

The rearrangement links TRBV6-5 to TRBJ1-5; D is undetermined. This CDR3 is built from 14 residues. V was cut by 6 bases and J by 5 bases, with 14 bases left in between. Looked up from germline, CDR1 is MNHEY and CDR2 is SVGAGI. This CDR3 is CASSWSGEDQPQHF. In nucleotides, the CDR3 is TGTGCCAGCAGCTGGAGCGGGGAAGATCAGCCCCAGCATTTT.

V usage is TRBV30 and J usage is TRBJ2-7, with D possibly being TRBD1 (5 bases). Trimming stripped 4 bases from V and 5 bases from J, with 18 bases between. The CDR3 loop spans 14 amino acids. Germline CDR1 reads GTSNPN; CDR2 reads SVGIG (reference sequence). The CDR3 bases are TGTGCCTGGATGAAGGGCAGGGAAGTAGACGAGCAGTACTTC. Translation gives CAWMKGREVDEQYF.

This rearrangement joins TRBV4-2 to TRBJ2-5, with 9 bases identical to TRBD1. This CDR3 comprises 15 residues. CDR1 and CDR2 (germline): LGHNA, YNFKEQ. V lost 4 bases to trimming and J lost 3 bases; unmatched junction nucleotides: 6. This CDR3 is CASSLTWDREETQYF. In nucleotides, the CDR3 is TGTGCCAGCAGCCTAACTTGGGACAGGGAAGAGACCCAGTACTTC.

The rearrangement joins TRBV6-6 to TRBJ2-7; a weak D match, TRBD1 (6 bases). Germline CDR1 MNHNY, CDR2 SVGAGI (reference sequence). The length of the CDR3 is 16 residues. Trimming stripped 6 bases from V and 3 bases from J, with 21 bases between. CDR3 sequence: CASSLTPGQILYEQYF. CDR3 nucleotides: TGTGCCAGCAGCCTCACCCCGGGACAAATTCTCTACGAGCAGTACTTC.

The chain joins TRBV27 to TRBJ1-5; possible D gene TRBD1, 5 bases. The CDR3 consists of 15 residues. V lost 6 bases and J 1 base, leaving 13 bases between the germline ends. Germline-derived CDR1 and CDR2 are MNHEY and SMNVEV (reference sequence). The CDR3 DNA sequence: TGTGCCAGCAGGGTCTCGGGACTCAGCAATCAGCCCCAGCATTTT. It codes for CASRVSGLSNQPQHF.

This sequence joins TRBV7-9 and TRBJ2-2; 10 nucleotides match TRBD1. This CDR3 spans 14 amino acids. Trimming at V came to 9 bases and at J to 7 bases, leaving 8 bases not matched to a gene. Germline CDR1 SEHNR, CDR2 FQNEAQ (reference sequence). CDR3 DNA: TGTGCCAGACAGACAGGGGGCTTTGGCGGGGAGCTGTTTTTT. The encoded protein is CARQTGGFGGELFF.

The chain has TRBV5-1 and TRBJ2-5; TRBD2 agrees at 9 bases. The V gene's germline CDR1 is SGHRS and CDR2 YFSETQ. The J segment lost 2 bases and the V segment lost 4 bases, leaving 6 bases of the junction unmatched. CDR3 length: 15 residues. CDR3 amino acids: CASSRGTSRQETQYF. CDR3 bases: TGCGCCAGCAGCCGTGGGACTAGCCGGCAAGAGACCCAGTACTTC.

This chain joins TRBV11-2 and TRBJ2-3, with TRBD1 matching 8 bases. The CDR3 covers 15 residues. Germline V lookup: CDR1 SGHAT, CDR2 FQNNGV. The ends lost 5 bases at V and 0 bases at J; junction bases unmatched: 4. For the CDR3, the DNA is TGTGCCAGCAGCCCGTGGACAGGGAGCACAGATACGCAGTATTTT. Translation gives CASSPWTGSTDTQYF.

The chain carries TRBV28 and TRBJ1-2, with 9 positions matching TRBD1. The J segment lost 4 bases and the V segment lost 5 bases, leaving 8 bases of the junction unmatched. Germline V gives CDR1 MDHEN, CDR2 SYDVKM. CDR3 length: 15 amino acids. Here the CDR3 reads CASSPRDRDAYGYTF. The DNA for the CDR3 is TGTGCCAGCAGTCCCCGGGACAGGGACGCCTATGGCTACACCTTC.